This T cell receptor (beta chain) emerged from a study of blood T cell repertoires in COVID-19. As handled by the study authors: How many nucleated cells were present was estimated from reference gene primer amplification. Clones were read by immunoSEQ multiplex PCR, and TCRdb kept only the in-frame ones, dropping some. V, J and clone size derive from that table, while D and trimming were established from the DNA sequence. The data hold a few hundred thousand clones, with roughly 90% observed a single time. CDR3 length: 12 amino acids. Trimming shortened V by 1 base and J by 6 bases, and 4 bases separated the two germline ends. Germline-derived CDR1 and CDR2 are SGHDT and YYEEEE.

The specimen was peripheral blood. V is TRBV5-6 and J is TRBJ2-2; D uncertain. The receptor comes from a woman in her twenties or thirties with COVID-19, enrolled during active disease. The chain's CDR3 is CASSLHPGELFF. In DNA, the CDR3 is TGTGCCAGCAGCTTGCATCCCGGGGAGCTGTTTTTT.